Each of the 10 T cell receptor beta chains below was sequenced from the same sample in a study of shared clonotypes between healthy human individuals. Assay used: immunoSEQ multiplex PCR; TCRdb lists only in-frame clones, some missing. Of roughly 760,000 clones in the sample, 74% were seen once. Sequenced input: memory CD4+ T cells sorted from blood. The sample's subset: CD45RA-negative fraction. Receptors originate from a woman in her 30s in good health.

This chain connects TRBV6-1 to TRBJ1-1; D is undetermined. CDR1 is MNHNS, CDR2 SASEGT, per germline. This CDR3 contains 13 residues. The germline V and J ends were trimmed by 4 bases and 4 bases, with 10 bases remaining between them. The CDR3 spells CASSGLRATEAFF. For the CDR3, the DNA is TGTGCCAGCAGTGGTTTGAGGGCCACTGAAGCTTTCTTT.

Concerning this clone: Other DNA variants within this sample encode the same CDR3. The chain employs TRBV6-5 and TRBJ1-1; D may be TRBD1 (6 bases). V lost 0 bases and J lost 0, with 8 bases in between. From germline, CDR1 is MNHEY and CDR2 SVGAGI. This CDR3 is built from 15 residues. CDR3 sequence (DNA): TGTGCCAGCAGTTACTCCCGGACAGTGAACACTGAAGCTTTCTTT. Protein sequence: CASSYSRTVNTEAFF.

The gene calls are TRBV28 and TRBJ2-7; D uncertain. Looked up from germline, CDR1 is MDHEN and CDR2 is SYDVKM. CDR3 length: 13 amino acids. V shed 6 bases and J shed 5 bases, with 14 bases lying between them. The CDR3 DNA sequence: TGTGCCAGCAGCCAACCGAACGGCCACGAGCAGTACTTC. Amino acid sequence: CASSQPNGHEQYF.

The genes are TRBV11-2 and TRBJ2-7, with 8 bases that match TRBD1. Trimming at V came to 1 base and at J to 8 bases, leaving 10 bases not matched to a gene. Per the germline V gene, CDR1 is SGHAT and CDR2 is FQNNGV. The CDR3 contains 15 residues. CDR3 sequence: CASSLVRQDREKQYF. The CDR3 DNA follows: TGTGCCAGCAGCTTAGTTCGACAGGACAGGGAAAAGCAGTACTTC.

This clone has a single count. The chain joins TRBV7-9 to TRBJ2-7, with no clear D. This CDR3 contains 12 residues. Per germline, CDR1 SEHNR and CDR2 FQNEAQ (reference sequence). V was pared by 0 bases and J by 5 bases, with 5 bases between. This chain's CDR3 is CASSLAVNEQYF. CDR3 DNA: TGTGCCAGCAGCTTAGCAGTGAACGAGCAGTACTTC.

On this clone itself: Other DNA sequences in the sample encode the same CDR3. The rearrangement uses TRBV14 and TRBJ1-1, with D unclear. The germline CDR1 and CDR2 sequences are SGHDN and FVKESK. V gave up 0 bases and J gave up 1 base, with 6 bases separating them. The CDR3 has 14 amino acids. CDR3 bases: TGTGCCAGCAGCCAAGATTCAGGGAACACTGAAGCTTTCTTT. It codes for CASSQDSGNTEAFF.

V gene TRBV29-1 combines with J gene TRBJ2-7, with 9 nucleotides matching TRBD1. This CDR3 is 14 amino acids long. CDR1 and CDR2 (germline): SQVTM, ANQGSEA. After removal of 4 bases from V and 2 bases from J, the junction contained 6 bases not matched to a gene. CDR3 nucleotide sequence: TGCAGCGTTGTTAGGGGACAGGGAGCCTACGAGCAGTACTTC. Its protein is CSVVRGQGAYEQYF.

In its sample, this clone was seen a few times. The J gene is TRBJ2-7, the V gene TRBV27; no firm D call. Germline V gene data show CDR1 as MNHEY and CDR2 as SMNVEV (reference sequence). Trimming removed 3 bases from V and 6 bases from J, with 18 bases in between. The CDR3 is 15 amino acids. The CDR3 DNA follows: TGTGCCAGCAGTTTTCAGCCTGGGCATGGTTTCGAGCAGTACTTC. Its translation is CASSFQPGHGFEQYF.

This clone was seen a few times. The same CDR3 also results from other DNA sequences found in this sample. The chain is built from TRBV28 and TRBJ1-3, with 8 positions matching TRBD1. Losses at the gene ends were 4 bases for V and 4 bases for J; bases not matched to a gene: 6. Germline values: CDR1 MDHEN, CDR2 SYDVKM. The CDR3 runs to 15 residues. Written as DNA, the CDR3 is TGTGCCAGCAGTTCTGGACAGGGCGACGGAAACACCATATATTTT. This translates into CASSSGQGDGNTIYF. The full variable domain, its missing parts supplied by reference TRBV28 and TRBJ1-3, is DVKVTQSSRYLVKRTGEKVFLECVQDMDHENMFWYRQDPGLGLRLIYFSYDVKMKEKGDIPEGYSVSREKKERFSLILESASTNQTSMYLCASSSGQGDGNTIYFGEGSWLTVV.

V gene TRBV7-8 combines with J gene TRBJ1-5, with 7 bases identical to TRBD1. The CDR3 spans 16 residues. The V segment lost 3 bases and the J segment 2 bases; nucleotides outside the gene matches: 7. Germline V gives CDR1 SGHVS, CDR2 FQNEAQ. The CDR3 protein is CASSLRGQGGNQPQHF. CDR3 DNA sequence: TGTGCCAGCAGCTTGAGGGGGCAGGGTGGCAATCAGCCCCAGCATTTT.